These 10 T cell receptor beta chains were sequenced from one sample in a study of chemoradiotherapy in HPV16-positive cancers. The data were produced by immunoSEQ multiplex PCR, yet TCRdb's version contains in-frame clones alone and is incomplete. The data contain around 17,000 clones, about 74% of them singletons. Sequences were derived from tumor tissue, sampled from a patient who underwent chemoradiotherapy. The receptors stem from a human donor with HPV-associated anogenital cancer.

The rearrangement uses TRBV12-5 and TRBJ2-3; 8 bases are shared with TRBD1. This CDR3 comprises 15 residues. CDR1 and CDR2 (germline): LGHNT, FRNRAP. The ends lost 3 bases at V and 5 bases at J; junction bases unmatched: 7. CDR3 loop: CASGFRTGTGDTQYF. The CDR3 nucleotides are TGTGCTAGTGGTTTTAGGACAGGGACTGGAGATACGCAGTATTTT.

In DNA, the CDR3 is TGTGCCAGCAGCTTTACCTCCGGACGGACAGGGCCGTACTTC. Translation: CASSFTSGRTGPYF. The V gene is TRBV11-3, the J gene TRBJ2-7, with 8 positions matching TRBD1. V lost 3 bases, J lost 12 bases, and 13 bases stayed unmatched. Germline CDR1 SGHNT, CDR2 YENEEA. CDR3 length: 14 residues.

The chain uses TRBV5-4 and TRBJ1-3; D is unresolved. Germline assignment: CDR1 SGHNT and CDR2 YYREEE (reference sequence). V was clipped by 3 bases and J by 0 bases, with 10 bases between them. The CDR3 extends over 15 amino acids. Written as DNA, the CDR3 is TGTGCCAGCAGCTCCGGTAGGGACTCTGGAAACACCATATATTTT. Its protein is CASSSGRDSGNTIYF.

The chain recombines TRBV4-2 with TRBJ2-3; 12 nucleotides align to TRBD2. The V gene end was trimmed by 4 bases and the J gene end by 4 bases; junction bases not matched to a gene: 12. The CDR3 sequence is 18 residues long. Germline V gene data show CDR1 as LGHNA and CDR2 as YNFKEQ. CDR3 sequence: CASSLRTSGANEADTQYF. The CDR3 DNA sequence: TGTGCCAGCAGCCTTCGGACTAGCGGGGCCAACGAAGCAGATACGCAGTATTTT.

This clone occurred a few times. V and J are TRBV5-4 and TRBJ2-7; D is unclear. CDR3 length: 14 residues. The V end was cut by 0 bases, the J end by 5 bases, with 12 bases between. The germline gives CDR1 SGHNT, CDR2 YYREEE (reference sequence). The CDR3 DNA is TGTGCCAGCAGCTTGGAAACACCCACCGACGAGCAGTACTTC. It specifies CASSLETPTDEQYF.

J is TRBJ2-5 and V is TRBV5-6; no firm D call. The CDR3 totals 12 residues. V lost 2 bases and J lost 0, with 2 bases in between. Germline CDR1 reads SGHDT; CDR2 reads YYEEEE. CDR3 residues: CASSLNQETQYF. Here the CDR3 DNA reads TGTGCCAGCAGCTTAAACCAAGAGACCCAGTACTTC.

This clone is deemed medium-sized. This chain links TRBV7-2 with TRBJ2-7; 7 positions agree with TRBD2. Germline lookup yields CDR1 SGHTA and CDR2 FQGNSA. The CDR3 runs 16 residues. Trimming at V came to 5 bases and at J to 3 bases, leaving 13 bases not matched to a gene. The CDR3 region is CASSKYSASGNYEQYF. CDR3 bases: TGTGCCAGCAGCAAATACTCGGCTAGCGGTAACTACGAGCAGTACTTC.

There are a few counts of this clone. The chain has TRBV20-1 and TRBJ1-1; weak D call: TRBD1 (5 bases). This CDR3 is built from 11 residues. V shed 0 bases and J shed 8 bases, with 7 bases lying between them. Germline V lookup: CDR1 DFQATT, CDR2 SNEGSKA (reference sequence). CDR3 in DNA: TGCAGTGCTAGAGATTGGGGGGAAGCTTTCTTT. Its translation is CSARDWGEAFF.

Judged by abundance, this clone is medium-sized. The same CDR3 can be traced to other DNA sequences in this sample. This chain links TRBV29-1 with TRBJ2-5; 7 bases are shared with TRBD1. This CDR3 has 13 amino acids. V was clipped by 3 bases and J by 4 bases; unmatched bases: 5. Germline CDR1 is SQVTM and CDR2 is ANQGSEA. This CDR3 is CSVEVGGGETQYF. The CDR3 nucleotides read TGCAGCGTTGAGGTAGGGGGCGGAGAGACCCAGTACTTC.

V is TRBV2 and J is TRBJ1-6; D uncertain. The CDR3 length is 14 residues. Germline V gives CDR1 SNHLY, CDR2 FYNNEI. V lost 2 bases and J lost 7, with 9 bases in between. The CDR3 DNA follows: TGTGCCAGCAGTGAAATGATGAGGAATTCACCCCTCCACTTT. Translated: CASSEMMRNSPLHF.